The clone carrying this TCR beta chain came up a few times. The sample originates from a study of early T cells in non-severe SARS-CoV-2 infection. TCRdb ran MiXCR on the 5' RACE reads and lists one entry per CDR3 protein. Among around 20,000 distinct CDR3 sequences listed, roughly 4% were seen once. Germline V gene data show CDR1 as LGHDT and CDR2 as YNNKEL (reference sequence). V dropped 2 bases and J dropped 2; count of bases not matched to a gene: 0. This CDR3 has 14 residues. This chain uses TRBV3-1 with TRBJ1-3; 7 nucleotides agree with TRBD1. The clonotype originates from an adult who was a healthcare worker with PCR-confirmed SARS-CoV-2 infection or an uninfected control (not recorded which). Sequenced: whole blood. CDR3 nucleotides: TGTGCCAGCAGCCAACAGGGGGCTGGAAACACCATATATTTT. Amino acids: CASSQQGAGNTIYF.